The source of this T cell receptor (beta chain) is a study of OX40 agonist ivuxolimab in advanced cancers. Looking at the study overall: Patients took ivuxolimab, an agonistic anti-OX40 (CD134) antibody.

TCRdb's copy holds only in-frame clones and misses some; the assay was immunoSEQ multiplex PCR. The sample has more than 55,000 clones; just over 85% are singletons. In the case of this clone: Its antigen is not known. Other nucleotide sequences in the sample specify the same CDR3.

The study's findings and limits: Specificity for antigen went undetermined in the expanded peripheral T cells. On average, a greater number of expanded clones characterised CD8+ T cells relative to CD4+.

This CDR3 has 12 amino acids. Germline V gene lookup returns CDR1 SGHRS and CDR2 YFSETQ. The V gene lost 4 bases and the J gene lost 5 bases, with 7 bases spanning the gap. The input for sequencing was CD4+ or CD8+ T cells sorted from blood, taken in a trial of the OX40 agonist ivuxolimab. This TCR derives from an adult with an advanced solid tumor such as melanoma, head and neck, liver or kidney cancer. The rearrangement joins TRBV5-1 to TRBJ2-1; D is uncertain. The CDR3 protein is CASSLPNNEQFF. The CDR3 region has the DNA TGCGCCAGCAGCCTGCCCAACAATGAGCAGTTCTTC.